The 27 T cell receptor beta chains below come from one sample, sequenced in a study of T cell responses to AZD1222 COVID-19 vaccine. TCRdb keeps only in-frame clones here, not all; method: immunoSEQ multiplex PCR. The data show fewer than 110,000 clones, approximately 90% seen once. Sample: peripheral blood, taken 28 days after the second AZD1222 dose. Receptors were obtained from an adult who received the AZD1222 COVID-19 vaccine.

The V and J genes are TRBV5-1 and TRBJ1-3; 8 bases line up with TRBD1. The V gene's germline CDR1 is SGHRS and CDR2 YFSETQ. The CDR3 consists of 16 residues. The J segment lost 2 bases and the V segment lost 4 bases, leaving 8 bases of the junction unmatched. The CDR3 region has the DNA TGCGCCAGCAGCGTACAGACAGGGGTTGCTGGAAACACCATATATTTT. Residues: CASSVQTGVAGNTIYF.

This rearrangement joins TRBV6-2 or TRBV6-3 to TRBJ1-6, with 7 bases identical to TRBD1. The CDR3 spans 16 residues. The germline gives CDR1 MNHEY, CDR2 SVGEGT. The V gene end was trimmed by 4 bases and the J gene end by 0 bases; junction bases not matched to a gene: 3. The CDR3 spells CASSSDRSSYNSPLHF. The CDR3 bases are TGTGCCAGCAGTTCGGACAGGAGCTCCTATAATTCACCCCTCCACTTT.

The V call is TRBV2, the J call TRBJ1-5; D call uncertain. CDR1 is SNHLY and CDR2 is FYNNEI in the germline V gene. Deletions cut 0 bases from V and 3 bases from J, with 12 bases between. There are 16 residues in the CDR3. DNA for the CDR3: TGTGCCAGCAGTGAAGCGGAAGTCGAGGTCAATCAGCCCCAGCATTTT. The encoded protein is CASSEAEVEVNQPQHF.

The chain combines TRBV9 with TRBJ1-4; D is perhaps TRBD1 (5 bases). The V and J ends lost 0 bases and 6 bases respectively, with 18 bases between them. This CDR3 region has 17 residues. Germline CDR1 SGDLS, CDR2 YYNGEE. CDR3 amino acids: CASSVATRYGGDEKLFF. Written as DNA, the CDR3 is TGTGCCAGCAGCGTAGCTACCCGGTACGGGGGGGATGAAAAACTGTTTTTT.

The V gene is TRBV5-1, the J gene TRBJ2-1; D call uncertain. Per the germline V gene, CDR1 is SGHRS and CDR2 is YFSETQ. V gave up 0 bases and J gave up 10 bases, with 8 bases separating them. CDR3 length: 12 residues. Written as DNA, the CDR3 is TGCGCCAGCAGCTTGGAGGAGTCAGAGCAGTTCTTC. Protein sequence: CASSLEESEQFF.

The V gene is TRBV12-3 or TRBV12-4, the J gene TRBJ1-2; possibly TRBD1 for D (5 bases). Trimming took off 6 bases at V and 8 bases at J, with 13 bases between the two ends. The CDR3 is 12 amino acids. The CDR3 DNA follows: TGTGCCAGCAGCCGGGCCGGGGCGGGCTACACCTTC. Translated, it gives CASSRAGAGYTF.

The chain uses TRBV27 and TRBJ1-6, with no clear D. The CDR3 is 15 residues long. Germline V gene data show CDR1 as MNHEY and CDR2 as SMNVEV (reference sequence). Deletions cut 2 bases from V and 9 bases from J, with 14 bases between. This CDR3 reads CASSLVQTIASPLHF. DNA for the CDR3: TGTGCCAGCAGTTTAGTACAGACCATTGCTTCACCCCTCCACTTT.

The gene calls are TRBV20-1 and TRBJ2-5; tentatively, D is TRBD2 (7 bases). Germline values: CDR1 DFQATT, CDR2 SNEGSKA (reference sequence). The CDR3 has 14 residues. Trimming pared 3 bases from V and 5 bases from J, leaving 16 bases between. The CDR3 loop reads CSASFPGGPETQYF. The CDR3 bases are TGCAGTGCTAGTTTTCCCGGGGGGCCGGAGACCCAGTACTTC.

V usage is TRBV27 and J usage is TRBJ1-2; D is perhaps TRBD1 (6 bases). Trimming took off 6 bases at V and 1 base at J, with 24 bases between the two ends. Germline V gives CDR1 MNHEY, CDR2 SMNVEV (reference sequence). The CDR3 extends over 18 amino acids. The CDR3 nucleotides are TGTGCCAGCAGCCAAAAGTCCCAGGGGTTGTATTTTAACTATGGCTACACCTTC. It specifies CASSQKSQGLYFNYGYTF.

The genes are TRBV28 and TRBJ2-7; possibly TRBD2 for D (7 bases). The CDR3 is 17 amino acids. Trimming took off 1 base at V and 4 bases at J, with 20 bases between the two ends. The germline V gene encodes CDR1 MDHEN and CDR2 SYDVKM. The CDR3 region is CASSLSWGGGRLYEQYF. For the CDR3, the DNA is TGTGCCAGCAGTTTATCTTGGGGAGGGGGAAGGCTTTACGAGCAGTACTTC.

The V call is TRBV6-6, the J call TRBJ1-2; D is unresolved. The CDR3 is made up of 16 amino acids. Trimming removed 0 bases at V and 4 bases at J, with 15 bases between. Germline values: CDR1 MNHNY, CDR2 SVGAGI (reference sequence). CDR3 sequence reads: CASSYSTKFAGYGYTF. CDR3 in DNA: TGTGCCAGCAGTTACTCGACTAAGTTTGCCGGCTATGGCTACACCTTC.

The V gene is TRBV11-2, the J gene TRBJ1-2; possibly TRBD1 for D (5 bases). CDR3 length: 15 amino acids. CDR1 and CDR2 (germline): SGHAT, FQNNGV. V lost 3 bases and J 1 base, leaving 12 bases between the germline ends. This chain's CDR3 is CASSFDSGNNYGYTF. The CDR3, as DNA: TGTGCCAGCAGCTTCGACTCAGGGAATAACTATGGCTACACCTTC.

V and J are TRBV18 and TRBJ1-2; D might be TRBD1 (5 bases). The V and J ends lost 3 bases and 4 bases respectively, with 9 bases between them. The V gene's germline CDR1 is KGHSH and CDR2 LQKENI. The CDR3 is made up of 13 amino acids. The CDR3 loop is CASSPEGLYGYTF. DNA for the CDR3: TGTGCCAGCTCACCGGAGGGGCTCTATGGCTACACCTTC.

This sequence joins TRBV19 and TRBJ2-7; D is undetermined. This CDR3 region has 16 residues. Trimming left V 4 bases short and J 6 bases short, with 22 bases between. Germline V lookup: CDR1 LNHDA, CDR2 SQIVND (reference sequence). CDR3 DNA: TGTGCCAGTAGTAGCGCACTTTTCTCTGCGCTGGGCGAGCAGTACTTC. Protein: CASSSALFSALGEQYF.

In the case of this clone: A read error may explain this, as a much larger clone is one base away. The rearrangement uses TRBV6-2 or TRBV6-3 and TRBJ2-1, with a possible D match to TRBD2 (7 bases). CDR3 length: 17 amino acids. Germline CDR1 reads MNHEY; CDR2 reads SVGEGT. The ends were cut back, 5 bases at V and 6 bases at J, with 23 bases in the middle. CDR3 bases: TGTGCCAGCAGTATTGCGAGGGGGGGGAATCGCGGCAATGAGCAGTTCTTC. Translating gives CASSIARGGNRGNEQFF.

This sequence joins TRBV19 and TRBJ1-4; D is unclear. CDR1 and CDR2 (germline): LNHDA, SQIVND (reference sequence). Trimming left V 2 bases short and J 8 bases short, with 12 bases between. CDR3 length equals 14 residues. The CDR3 spells CASSILRLEEKLFF. DNA of the CDR3: TGTGCCAGTAGTATATTACGTCTAGAAGAAAAACTGTTTTTT.

The chain joins TRBV29-1 to TRBJ2-5, with 7 bases aligning to TRBD1. The CDR3 covers 12 residues. J lost 5 bases, V lost 7 bases, and 7 bases had no gene match. Germline CDR1 reads SQVTM; CDR2 reads ANQGSEA. CDR3 protein: CSARTGGETQYF. The DNA for the CDR3 is TGCAGCGCTCGGACAGGCGGCGAGACCCAGTACTTC.

The chain recombines TRBV28 with TRBJ2-1, with unresolved D. This CDR3 contains 15 residues. The V end lost 3 bases, the J end lost 4 bases, and 13 bases lay between the germline ends. Germline values: CDR1 MDHEN, CDR2 SYDVKM. The CDR3 spells CASSFWSTIYNEQFF. The CDR3 coding sequence is TGTGCCAGCAGTTTCTGGAGTACGATTTACAATGAGCAGTTCTTC.

V and J are TRBV2 and TRBJ1-3; a weak D match, TRBD1 (6 bases). CDR1 is SNHLY and CDR2 is FYNNEI in the germline V gene. The ends were cut back, 5 bases at V and 6 bases at J, with 11 bases in the middle. This CDR3 comprises 13 residues. Here the CDR3 reads CASSHSGENTIYF. CDR3 coding DNA: TGTGCCAGCAGTCACTCAGGGGAAAACACCATATATTTT.

The J gene is TRBJ1-1, the V gene TRBV4-1; 7 nucleotides agree with TRBD1. V was clipped by 0 bases and J by 10 bases; unmatched bases: 20. CDR1 MGHRA and CDR2 YSYEKL come from the germline V gene. This CDR3 has 18 amino acids. CDR3 in DNA: TGCGCCAGCAGCCAAGAAGTTGTGGCTAAGGGACAGAGGTATCGAGCTTTCTTT. Translated, it gives CASSQEVVAKGQRYRAFF.

This chain connects TRBV20-1 to TRBJ2-1, with 7 bases that match TRBD2. CDR1 and CDR2 from the germline V gene are DFQATT and SNEGSKA (reference sequence). CDR3 size: 15 residues. With 3 bases clipped from V and 5 bases from J, the junction kept 10 bases outside the gene matches. CDR3 sequence reads: CSASPGLAVHNEQFF. DNA for the CDR3: TGCAGTGCTAGTCCCGGTCTAGCGGTCCACAATGAGCAGTTCTTC.

The chain couples TRBV12-5 to TRBJ1-1; 7 nucleotides agree with TRBD1. Germline lookup yields CDR1 LGHNT and CDR2 FRNRAP. The V and J ends lost 1 base and 0 bases, in that order; junction bases with no gene match: 8. The CDR3 contains 17 residues. Written as DNA, the CDR3 is TGTGCTAGTGGTTTGGGGGGACAGAAACTCATGAACACTGAAGCTTTCTTT. It specifies CASGLGGQKLMNTEAFF.

The V call is TRBV6-2 or TRBV6-3, the J call TRBJ1-1, with D maybe TRBD1 (6 bases). The CDR3 totals 15 residues. Germline V gene data show CDR1 as MNHEY and CDR2 as SVGEGT. The ends were cut back, 2 bases at V and 0 bases at J, with 10 bases in the middle. The DNA for the CDR3 is TGTGCCAGCAGTTACCTGGGGGGCATGAACACTGAAGCTTTCTTT. Translation gives CASSYLGGMNTEAFF.

The chain is built from TRBV3-1 (or the pseudogene TRBV3-2) and TRBJ2-7; 8 positions agree with TRBD2. The CDR3 consists of 15 residues. Trimming took 2 bases from V and 0 from J; bases not matched to a gene: 3. CDR1 is LGHDT, CDR2 YNNKEL, per germline (reference sequence). The CDR3 protein is CASSQLSGGSYEQYF. The CDR3 nucleotides read TGTGCCAGCAGCCAATTAAGCGGGGGCTCCTACGAGCAGTACTTC.

This rearrangement joins TRBV28 to TRBJ2-7; 7 bases are a match to TRBD2. Germline CDR1 is MDHEN and CDR2 is SYDVKM. The trim removed 7 bases at V and 6 bases at J, leaving 15 bases unmatched. This CDR3 has 15 amino acids. CDR3 loop: CASTPSRRETFEQYF. The DNA of the CDR3 is TGTGCCAGCACCCCCTCTCGGCGGGAGACTTTCGAGCAGTACTTC.

The rearrangement uses TRBV14 and TRBJ1-1, with D perhaps TRBD1 (5 bases). Per germline, CDR1 SGHDN and CDR2 FVKESK. With 6 bases removed from V and 4 bases from J, the gap between germline ends came to 12 bases. This CDR3 comprises 13 residues. This CDR3 reads CASSPTGLTEAFF. In DNA, the CDR3 is TGTGCCAGCAGTCCGACGGGACTCACTGAAGCTTTCTTT.

This rearrangement joins TRBV11-2 to TRBJ2-2, with D uncertain. The CDR3 is made up of 14 amino acids. CDR1 SGHAT and CDR2 FQNNGV come from the germline V gene. V lost 1 base and J lost 1, with 4 bases in between. In nucleotides, the CDR3 is TGTGCCAGCAGCTTAGTTGTGAACACCGGGGAGCTGTTTTTT. Translating gives CASSLVVNTGELFF.